This T cell receptor beta chain appears in the sequencing data of a study of cytomegalovirus exposure and HLA in healthy donors (dated by TCRdb to 2017 to 2019). With regard to the full study: According to an earlier analysis of 587 of the donors, about 180 million T cells yielded roughly 100 million unique TCR beta sequences and around 300 Gb of sequence data. An early release covering approximately 600 HLA-typed donors comprised approximately 300 gigabases of sequencing data and approximately 80 million unique TCR sequences. Among 398 genotyped donors of the cohort, an average of about 240,000 unique TCR beta nucleotide sequences were sequenced per donor, around 20% of them non-productive. A later genetic analysis took genome-wide SNP genotypes for about 65% of the 666 donors and used that subset as a discovery cohort. The study was designed to test whether signatures of past pathogen exposure could be identified by cataloging public T cell receptors. Alongside the repertoire data, information on donor age, sex, ethnicity and CMV serostatus was compiled. To decide whether each TCR beta V gene segment behaved as functional or pseudogenic, an earlier analysis of some 540 of the donors relied on high-throughput TCR beta sequencing. In addition to the first cohort of around 670 subjects, a separate validation cohort of 130 or so different subjects was used. The number of donors typed differed by locus, with roughly 620-630 for A, B, C, DRB1 and DQB1, more than 500 for DQA1, about 610 for DPA1, and about 450 for DPB1. The study combined high-throughput TCR immunosequencing, statistical association of individual TCRs with disease status, and machine learning to predict cytomegalovirus infection status. Roughly five DR-DQ haplotypes were handled as single units for association and clustering, since linkage in the cohort was strong. Both class I and class II loci were covered by HLA typing, at four-digit resolution. To study patterns of TCR occurrence, a later analysis re-analyzed previously published TCR beta repertoires from several hundred donors and added high-resolution HLA genotyping. Every repertoire in the discovery cohort had been generated on one and the same sequencing platform. The study profiled the T cell repertoires of hundreds of subjects by immunosequencing and related them to cytomegalovirus serostatus. Rather than drawing on any new phenotypic data, the later analysis identified candidate immune exposures from TCR beta sequences and the way those sequences occurred across donors. Of the roughly 420 genotyped donors, 81% were placed in the genetic ancestry cluster associated with self-reported Caucasian donors.

The cohort consisted of approximately 670 healthy bone marrow donors. All cohort members were sampled while nominally healthy, although unrecorded immune exposures were likely present. The donor was CMV seronegative and belonged to the group of over 350 seronegative cohort members. Each donor provided a peripheral blood sample, and peripheral blood mononuclear cells were used for TCR beta sequencing. Genomic DNA was extracted from the blood cell samples with the Qiagen DNeasy Blood Extraction Kit. This clone occurred once. Its recognized antigen is unknown. The input lacks base qualities; no much larger clone sits a single base away. The library was obtained by the immunoSEQ multiplex PCR assay. The multiplex PCR relied on a mix of 60 forward primers for TCR Vbeta segments and 13 reverse primers for TCR Jbeta segments. The CDR3 region of rearranged TCR beta genes was amplified from genomic DNA by a multiplex PCR assay. On the Illumina HiSeq System, the amplified TCR beta libraries were sequenced as 87-base-pair reads. As for how the authors treated the data: A later analysis counted some 74 million unique TCR beta chains across the 670 or so repertoires, and 10 million to 12 million of these chains were shared by at least two donors. A nearest-neighbor algorithm error-corrected the raw reads and collapsed the reads into unique sequences, merging closely related sequences to remove PCR and sequencing errors. Alignment of CDR3 sequences to IMGT reference sequences was used to assign V, D and J gene segments. For a sequence to be retained, a match of at least six nucleotides to both a V gene segment and a J gene segment was required. Rearrangements were called productive when the CDR3 lacked stop codons and stayed in frame with V and J; all others were non-productive. CDR3 was defined according to IMGT convention as the region running from the second conserved V-encoded cysteine to the conserved J-encoded phenylalanine. The earlier analysis of 587 of the donors excluded any sequence lacking an unambiguous match to a single V gene segment. An earlier analysis of fewer than 750 of the donors called V segments functional above 56.7% productive rearrangements and segregating when the between-donor standard deviation exceeded 5%. To diagnose cytomegalovirus status from the catalog of TCR beta chain sequences, a statistical classification framework was built. In a later analysis, TCR nucleotide sequences were compared against IMGT/GENE-DB human TR gene sequences so that V and J genes could be assigned. Using the TCRdist pipeline, a later analysis assigned CDR3 sequences along with most-parsimonious VDJ recombination scenarios. In a later analysis, every TCR beta chain was defined by the combination of its CDR3 amino acid sequence and its V-gene family, and reads without a unique V-gene family were dropped. In a later analysis, 450 to 600 highly shared, low-generation-probability nucleotide sequences were removed to address suspected cross-contamination and a sequencing artifact. For each public chain, a later analysis derived a clonal expansion index from normalized ranks of inferred template counts within each repertoire. In a later analysis, generation probabilities were computed with a VDJ recombination model fitted to out-of-frame rearrangements, and the resulting probabilities were checked against IGoR. In a later analysis, TCR-TCR, TCR-HLA and TCR-CMV co-occurrence was scored with hypergeometric tests, and a repertoire-size bias correction was applied to TCR pairs. In a later analysis, false discovery rates were estimated by permuting HLA or CMV assignments 20 times. In a later analysis, co-occurring TCRs were grouped using DBSCAN, with TCRdist sequence similarity added in when clustering inside HLA-allele-positive subsets. Repertoires with fewer than 30,000 or more than 120,000 public chains were left out of co-occurrence clustering, as were a few repertoires with anomalous nucleotide sharing. The immuneACCESS repertoire file appears here via TCRdb, limited to in-frame rearrangements. These files lack a portion of the clones; in checked studies, under half of the deficit traces to unresolved V genes, and the cause of the others is not known. For V, J and clone size, that table is used; D and trimming come from the DNA. For this sample there are 100,000 to 150,000 clones; about 87% appear just once. The ten largest clones capture roughly 5% of the sample.

The research as a whole found: It was suggested by the authors that the approach could potentially be generalized to other disease states and immunological phenotypes. A few of the identified cytomegalovirus-associated TCR beta chains were confirmed in vitro to be specific for cytomegalovirus antigens. Broadly in line with IMGT annotations, most TCR beta V segments showed up in productive rearrangements about 87% or about 30% of the time in an earlier analysis of 587 of the donors. According to a later genetic analysis, donors in an Asian-associated ancestry cluster had fewer N-insertions in productive TCRs than the approximately 710-donor mean. Most CMV-associated TCR beta chains appeared to be HLA-restricted in a later analysis, and the HLA associations seemed to be driven largely by CMV exposure. A later analysis found that TCR association rates varied across HLA loci, with DRB1 alleles showing the most associated TCRs and HLA-C alleles the fewest. Linkage disequilibrium might explain the correlated functional status among segregating V segments, but an unknown experimental factor could not be ruled out. Compared with equally common non-associated chains, HLA-associated TCR beta chains in a later analysis were more clonally expanded and had lower generation probabilities. Most TCR sequences were seen in very few donors, while some public TCRs were found in many individuals. A further reported finding was that TCR beta sequences accurately predicted the HLA-A and HLA-B alleles for most subjects in the first cohort. The only immune exposure information available for the cohort was CMV serostatus. The presence/absence analyses assumed that sequencing depth was roughly uniform across donors, and that assumption may not be true. The earlier analysis of approximately 560 of the donors excluded some 16 rarely observed V segments, including chromosome 9 orphons, because counts were too low. When HLA alleles, especially DR and DQ, strongly co-occurred, TCR associations were difficult to assign to individual alleles. A cluster of highly shared sequence variants was judged likely to be a technical artifact of the sequencing pipeline. Specific HLA alleles were associated with 15,000 to 20,000 TCR beta sequences at a false discovery rate of 0.05 in a later analysis. Only TCR beta chains were sequenced in this cohort, and the absence of alpha or paired-chain data limited detectable features. In a later genetic analysis, a missense DCLRE1C variant was associated with V-gene and J-gene trimming of TCR beta chains, and the association was replicated in an independent cohort. HLA typing was unavailable for some donors at each locus, so association tests used only the typed subset. The classifier was reported to diagnose cytomegalovirus status with high specificity and sensitivity in both the original cohort and the validation cohort. According to a later analysis, parvovirus B19, influenza, CMV and Epstein-Barr virus appeared linked to several top co-occurrence clusters. The study gave a list of roughly 150 TCR beta chains associated with cytomegalovirus.

Sequencing was done on a sample of PBMCs. The sequence came from a woman in her 30s in good health and CMV-seronegative.

The CDR3 in this case is CASSLGTGLFYGYTF. The DNA is TGTGCCAGCAGTCTGGGGACAGGCCTGTTCTATGGCTACACCTTC. The sequence is built from TRBV28 and TRBJ1-2, with 8 bases matching TRBD1. CDR1 and CDR2 are read off the germline V gene as MDHEN and SYDVKM. The V end gives up 5 bases and the J end 4 bases, leaving 9 bases in the junction not matched to a gene. Reading from cysteine to phenylalanine, the CDR3 counts 15 amino acids. The DNA shown is the 45-base CDR3, in frame from base 1.